One and the same sample provided the 32 T cell receptor beta chains below, sequenced in a study of blood T cells in healthy people across ages. Then a second PCR, running about 6 to 12 cycles, was carried out with a sample-barcoded 5' primer and a J-beta primer mix. TCRdb fed the 5' RACE reads into MiXCR, producing one record per CDR3 protein. Among some 1.5 million distinct CDR3 sequences, around 40% were seen once, and the ten largest hold 4%. Sample: blood. The receptors were gathered from a woman between 18 and 29 years old in good health.

V gene TRBV15 combines with J gene TRBJ1-5, with no clear D. V was shortened by 7 bases and J by 5 bases, with 15 bases between the two germline ends. The CDR3 sequence is 14 residues long. Germline CDR1 reads LNHNV; CDR2 reads YYDKDF (reference sequence). The chain's CDR3 is CATTFSLFDQPQHF. In DNA, the CDR3 is TGTGCCACCACCTTCTCGTTATTTGATCAGCCCCAGCATTTT.

The rearrangement links TRBV3-1 to TRBJ1-1; TRBD1 is a possible D gene (5 bases). The CDR3 runs 17 residues. Trimming took off 2 bases at V and 1 base at J, with 17 bases between the two ends. The germline CDR1 and CDR2 sequences are LGHDT and YNNKEL (reference sequence). The CDR3 sequence: CASSQWMRSQGNTEAFF. CDR3 in DNA: TGTGCCAGCAGCCAATGGATGCGGAGCCAGGGGAACACTGAAGCTTTCTTT.

This sequence joins TRBV20-1 and TRBJ2-5; perhaps TRBD1 as D (5 bases). CDR3 size: 14 residues. Germline CDR1 is DFQATT and CDR2 is SNEGSKA (reference sequence). The V gene lost 5 bases and the J gene lost 0 bases, with 13 bases spanning the gap. The CDR3 sequence is CSAAIDSYQETQYF. Here the CDR3 DNA reads TGCAGTGCTGCGATCGACAGTTACCAAGAGACCCAGTACTTC.

The CDR3 nucleotides are TGTGCCAGCAGTGAAGGGGAGGGAGAGTATCGGCCCCAGCATTTT. This translates into CASSEGEGEYRPQHF. This rearrangement joins TRBV25-1 to TRBJ1-5, with D unresolved. Trimming shortened V by 2 bases and J by 9 bases, and 17 bases separated the two germline ends. The CDR3 is 15 residues long. Germline CDR1 reads MGHDK; CDR2 reads SYGVNS.

A few counts support this clonotype. The V and J genes are TRBV25-1 and TRBJ1-6; D not resolved. The CDR3 contains 17 residues. With 4 bases removed from V and 0 bases from J, the gap between germline ends came to 13 bases. CDR1 and CDR2 (germline): MGHDK, SYGVNS. The CDR3 region is CASSGGVLSSYNSPLHF. The CDR3 DNA sequence: TGTGCCAGCAGTGGGGGAGTGTTAAGCTCCTATAATTCACCCCTCCACTTT.

This clonotype was seen only a few times. The chain joins TRBV6-6 to TRBJ1-2; no definite D call. Trimming stripped 5 bases from V and 8 bases from J, with 9 bases between. This CDR3 region has 11 residues. The V gene's germline CDR1 is MNHNY and CDR2 SVGAGI (reference sequence). CDR3 nucleotide sequence: TGTGCCAGCAGTGAGCTTTTGGGCTACACCTTC. Amino acids: CASSELLGYTF.

CDR3 protein: CASSLSGGMIYEQYF. The CDR3 bases are TGCGCCAGCAGCTTGTCTGGCGGGATGATCTACGAGCAGTACTTC. V usage is TRBV5-1 and J usage is TRBJ2-7, with TRBD2 as a possible D gene (6 bases). The V gene's germline CDR1 is SGHRS and CDR2 YFSETQ. Trimming pared 1 base from V and 3 bases from J, leaving 14 bases between. This CDR3 comprises 15 residues.

The table lists this clonotype with a few counts. The chain uses TRBV7-6 and TRBJ1-6, with D possibly matching TRBD1 (5 bases). Trimming left V 5 bases short and J 10 bases short, with 9 bases between. This CDR3 is built from 12 residues. The germline V gene encodes CDR1 SGHVS and CDR2 FNYEAQ. CDR3 DNA: TGTGCCAGCAGCACCCGACAGTCACCCCTCCACTTT. This encodes CASSTRQSPLHF. Complete variable domain (other parts from reference TRBV7-6 and TRBJ1-6): GAGVSQSPRYKVTKRGQDVALRCDPISGHVSLYWYRQALGQGPEFLTYFNYEAQQDKSGLPNDRFSAERPEGSISTLTIQRTEQRDSAMYRCASSTRQSPLHFGNGTRLTVT.

The V gene is TRBV20-1, the J gene TRBJ1-1; D is possibly TRBD1 (5 bases). The CDR3 covers 17 residues. V was shortened by 0 bases and J by 3 bases, with 20 bases between the two germline ends. CDR1 and CDR2 (germline): DFQATT, SNEGSKA (reference sequence). In nucleotides, the CDR3 is TGCAGTGCTAGAGATGGCAGGAGTGGGGGTTTTTACACTGAAGCTTTCTTT. This encodes CSARDGRSGGFYTEAFF.

The chain joins TRBV4-3 to TRBJ2-3; 9 bases are shared with TRBD2. From germline, CDR1 is LGHNA and CDR2 YSLEER. Trimming cost V 0 bases and J 2 bases; bases outside gene matches: 6. The CDR3 consists of 17 residues. As DNA, the CDR3 is TGCGCCAGCAGCCAAGATCCGGTAGCGGGGGCCACAGATACGCAGTATTTT. Translation: CASSQDPVAGATDTQYF.

The chain links TRBV7-9 to TRBJ2-1; a possible D gene is TRBD2 (5 bases). The J call may not be correct, given that the DNA end is closer to TRBJ2-7. The CDR3 contains 17 residues. Per the germline V gene, CDR1 is SEHNR and CDR2 is FQNEAQ (reference sequence). The CDR3 DNA follows: TGTGCCAGCAGCTCTAGCCGTAGCCCGGGCTCCTACAATGAGCAGTACTTC. It is translated as CASSSSRSPGSYNEQYF.

The CDR3 protein is CASSESTVELYEQYF. As DNA, the CDR3 is TGTGCCAGCAGCGAAAGCACAGTTGAACTCTACGAGCAGTACTTC. This sequence joins TRBV7-9 and TRBJ2-7, with unresolved D. This CDR3 has 15 amino acids. Trimming left V 5 bases short and J 3 bases short, with 17 bases between. CDR1 SEHNR and CDR2 FQNEAQ come from the germline V gene (reference sequence). Drawing the rest from reference TRBV7-9 and TRBJ2-7, the complete variable domain is DTGVSQNPRHKITKRGQNVTFRCDPISEHNRLYWYRQTLGQGPEFLTYFQNEAQLEKSRLLSDRFSAERPKGSFSTLEIQRTEQGDSAMYLCASSESTVELYEQYFGPGTRLTVT.

A few counts support this clonotype. This chain links TRBV27 with TRBJ2-1, with 8 bases matching TRBD2. Looked up from germline, CDR1 is MNHEY and CDR2 is SMNVEV (reference sequence). V lost 6 bases and J lost 8; bases outside the gene matches: 15. This CDR3 is built from 16 residues. The CDR3 coding sequence is TGTGCCAGCAGCATTATGAGTCTAGCGGGCAGGGATGAGCAGTTCTTC. Residues: CASSIMSLAGRDEQFF.

Many counts were recorded for this clonotype. The chain links TRBV4-2 to TRBJ2-2; a weak D match, TRBD2 (6 bases). Per the germline V gene, CDR1 is LGHNA and CDR2 is YNFKEQ. Trimming took 1 base from V and 4 from J, leaving 10 bases between them. This CDR3 has 15 amino acids. CDR3 bases: TGTGCCAGCAGCCAAGGGGAGGTCCTCACCGGGGAGCTGTTTTTT. Residues: CASSQGEVLTGELFF.

This clonotype was found a few times. The rearrangement links TRBV6-5 to TRBJ1-1; perhaps TRBD1 as D (6 bases). The length of the CDR3 is 16 residues. CDR1 MNHEY and CDR2 SVGAGI come from the germline V gene. Trimming removed 6 bases at V and 0 bases at J, with 17 bases between. The CDR3 DNA reads as TGTGCCAGCAGCCGACGGCAGGGGCGTCTGAACACTGAAGCTTTCTTT. The encoded protein is CASSRRQGRLNTEAFF.

The CDR3 is CASSDGLAGVYNEQFF. The CDR3 DNA follows: TGTGCCAGCAGCGACGGACTAGCGGGGGTGTACAATGAGCAGTTCTTC. V usage is TRBV6-2 or TRBV6-3 and J usage is TRBJ2-1; 13 nucleotides align to TRBD2. The V segment lost 6 bases and the J segment 4 bases; nucleotides outside the gene matches: 6. Germline-derived CDR1 and CDR2 are MNHEY and SVGEGT. This CDR3 spans 16 amino acids.

With respect to this clonotype: A much larger clone differs by one base, so this may be a read error. This chain connects TRBV6-2 or TRBV6-3 to TRBJ2-3; D is uncertain. CDR1 is MNHEY, CDR2 SVGEGT, per germline. CDR3 length equals 14 residues. CDR3 in amino acids: CASSYSPSTETQYF. CDR3 DNA: TGTGCCAGCAGTTACTCCCCAAGCACAGAGACGCAGTATTTT.

The chain couples TRBV6-2 or TRBV6-3 to TRBJ1-6; the D is unclear. This CDR3 spans 16 amino acids. CDR1 is MNHEY, CDR2 SVGEGT, per germline. V was clipped by 4 bases and J by 1 base, with 11 bases between them. The CDR3 coding sequence is TGTGCCAGCAGTTCAGTGTTCGAGTCCTATAATTCACCCCTCCACTTT. Translation gives CASSSVFESYNSPLHF.

Details on this clonotype: One junction end disagrees with the germline gene, perhaps due to a read error. The genes are TRBV24-1 and TRBJ2-1, with D perhaps TRBD2 (6 bases). The CDR3 runs 16 residues. Germline loops: CDR1 KGHDR, CDR2 SFDVKD. CDR3 sequence: CATSDFRGSSYNEQFF. In DNA form, the CDR3 reads TGTGCCACCAGTGATTTTCGGGGGAGCTCCTACAATGAACAGTTCTTC.

The J gene is TRBJ1-2, the V gene TRBV3-1; no definite D call. The CDR3 extends over 14 amino acids. The germline gives CDR1 LGHDT, CDR2 YNNKEL (reference sequence). Deletions cut 0 bases from V and 7 bases from J, with 12 bases between. The CDR3, as DNA: TGTGCCAGCAGCCAAGATAAAGGGCGGGTTGGCTACACCTTC. It codes for CASSQDKGRVGYTF.

This clonotype was seen many times. The rearrangement uses TRBV27 and TRBJ1-2, with D unclear. The V gene lost 4 bases and the J gene lost 2 bases, with 8 bases spanning the gap. The CDR3 consists of 13 residues. The germline V gene encodes CDR1 MNHEY and CDR2 SMNVEV (reference sequence). The CDR3 DNA sequence: TGTGCCAGCAGTTCTGGCGTGAACTATGGCTACACCTTC. Its protein is CASSSGVNYGYTF.

The rearrangement uses TRBV28 and TRBJ2-5, with D perhaps matching TRBD1 (6 bases). Germline V gene lookup returns CDR1 MDHEN and CDR2 SYDVKM. The V gene lost 3 bases and the J gene lost 5 bases, with 13 bases spanning the gap. The CDR3 consists of 14 residues. The CDR3 loop is CASSFPNRAETQYF. The CDR3, as DNA: TGTGCCAGCAGTTTTCCCAACAGGGCTGAGACCCAGTACTTC.

About this clonotype itself: A junction boundary mismatches the germline segment, possibly from a read error. The chain joins TRBV5-6 to TRBJ2-5; D is possibly TRBD1 or TRBD2 (5 bases each). The CDR3 is 15 amino acids. Germline V gene lookup returns CDR1 SGHDT and CDR2 YYEEEE. CDR3 sequence reads: CACSYQVWGQETQYF. The CDR3 DNA follows: TGTGCCTGCAGCTATCAAGTTTGGGGGCAAGAGACCCAGTACTTC.

This clonotype was picked up many times. The J gene is TRBJ1-1, the V gene TRBV20-1, with TRBD1 matching 7 bases. Trimming removed 4 bases from V and 2 bases from J; junction bases left unmatched: 4. The CDR3 sequence is 13 residues long. The germline CDR1 and CDR2 sequences are DFQATT and SNEGSKA (reference sequence). The DNA of the CDR3 is TGCAGTGCTACTCGGGACAGAAACACTGAAGCTTTCTTT. Its translation: CSATRDRNTEAFF.

V usage is TRBV7-2 and J usage is TRBJ2-1; 7 bases agree with TRBD1. The germline gives CDR1 SGHTA, CDR2 FQGNSA. The CDR3 runs to 16 residues. The V and J ends lost 7 bases and 2 bases, in that order; junction bases with no gene match: 11. The CDR3 DNA reads as TGTGCCAGCAACCACAGGGGCAGTCTTACCTACAATGAGCAGTTCTTC. Protein: CASNHRGSLTYNEQFF.

There are many counts of this clonotype. The rearrangement links TRBV9 to TRBJ2-7; possible D gene TRBD2, 6 bases. Germline assignment: CDR1 SGDLS and CDR2 YYNGEE. The V end was cut by 4 bases, the J end by 0 bases, with 14 bases between. The CDR3 is made up of 15 amino acids. This chain's CDR3 is CASSLAGLASYEQYF. CDR3 nucleotide sequence: TGTGCCAGCAGCCTCGCGGGATTAGCCTCCTACGAGCAGTACTTC.

The chain links TRBV5-1 to TRBJ2-5; D might be TRBD2 (5 bases). This CDR3 has 16 residues. Per the germline V gene, CDR1 is SGHRS and CDR2 is YFSETQ. V was cut by 1 base and J by 11 bases, with 24 bases left in between. Here the CDR3 DNA reads TGCGCCAGCAGCTTGACCGTAGAGGGAGAGGTGTACGGGCAGTACTTC. Amino acids: CASSLTVEGEVYGQYF.

V is TRBV12-3 or TRBV12-4 and J is TRBJ1-5; possibly TRBD1 for D (5 bases). The CDR3 is made up of 13 amino acids. The V end lost 5 bases, the J end lost 7 bases, and 12 bases lay between the germline ends. CDR3 amino acids: CASSPLRGQPQHF. The CDR3 DNA reads TGTGCCAGCAGTCCCTTAAGGGGACAGCCCCAGCATTTT.

The chain couples TRBV21-1 to TRBJ1-2; the D call in the table, TRBD1, was not verified against the DNA. TRBV21-1 is classified as a pseudogene. The CDR3 extends over 16 amino acids. The CDR3 reads CASSIDSGTGAYGYTF. The CDR3 bases are TGTGCCAGCAGCATAGATTCCGGGACAGGGGCCTATGGCTACACCTTC.

This chain joins TRBV28 and TRBJ2-7; no clear D gene. The CDR3 sequence is 15 residues long. Germline V gives CDR1 MDHEN, CDR2 SYDVKM. V was shortened by 4 bases and J by 3 bases, with 16 bases between the two germline ends. CDR3 in amino acids: CASSSSRPQFYEQYF. The DNA of the CDR3 is TGTGCCAGCAGTTCCTCGAGACCGCAATTCTACGAGCAGTACTTC.

J is TRBJ2-7 and V is TRBV27; D is undetermined. Per germline, CDR1 MNHEY and CDR2 SMNVEV (reference sequence). The CDR3 has 15 residues. V was cut by 5 bases and J by 1 base, with 15 bases left in between. Here the CDR3 reads CASSPSRVNSYEQYF. The CDR3 nucleotides are TGTGCCAGCAGTCCCTCCCGTGTAAATTCCTACGAGCAGTACTTC.

As concerns this clonotype: The germline gene is not matched at one end of the junction; a read error may be the cause. The rearrangement links TRBV18 to TRBJ2-1; a possible D gene is TRBD2 (5 bases). This CDR3 is 15 amino acids long. The V gene's germline CDR1 is KGHSH and CDR2 LQKENI. The DNA of the CDR3 is TGTGTCAGCTCACCGGCGAGGGCCCTCTACAATGAGCAGTTCTTC. Translation: CVSSPARALYNEQFF. Full variable domain (outside the CDR3, taken from reference TRBV18 and TRBJ2-1): NAGVMQNPRHLVRRRGQEARLRCSPMKGHSHVYWYRQLPEEGLKFMVYLQKENIIDESGMPKERFSAEFPKEGPSILRIQQVVRGDSAAYFCVSSPARALYNEQFFGPGTRLTVL.